This T cell receptor beta chain was obtained from a study of CD8 T cells in Susac syndrome. The CDR3 spans 17 residues. The V gene lost 1 base and the J gene lost 1 base, with 13 bases spanning the gap. Germline V gives CDR1 LNHNV, CDR2 YYDKDF (reference sequence). RNA amounts of about 0.5 to 1 ug underwent reverse transcription with random hexamers. TCRdb re-analysed the immunoSEQ multiplex PCR reads in MiXCR, keeping a single row per CDR3 protein. The sample holds hundreds of thousands of distinct CDR3 sequences, about 94% seen once. The receptor was derived from a human donor with Susac syndrome. Source material: CD4+ T cells from PBMCs. V gene TRBV15 combines with J gene TRBJ2-2; D possibly uses TRBD1 or TRBD2 (6 bases each). The CDR3 DNA reads TGTGCCACCAGCAGAGGCAAAGGGGGGCTGAACACCGGGGAGCTGTTTTTT. Protein product: CATSRGKGGLNTGELFF.